What follows is one TCR beta chain and its context. Profiling relied on immunoSEQ multiplex PCR, and the TCRdb table lists in-frame clones only, not all of them. In the table there are hundreds of thousands of clones, around 89% of which are singletons. This specimen belongs to a study of shared T cell receptors in the human thymus. The V and J ends lost 4 bases and 5 bases, in that order; junction bases with no gene match: 8. The CDR3 spans 15 residues. From germline, CDR1 is MNHNS and CDR2 SASEGT. Another study also made use of these data, one on human thymus T cells. Turning to that study: Having surgery to correct congenital heart defects, healthy Finnish infants acted as the donors. Obtained as resections during corrective heart surgery, the thymus tissue was then studied. Biased V and J segment usage appeared in thymus and peripheral blood. Related research described strongly overlapping thymic repertoires in unrelated people.

The specimen was thymocytes. The J gene is TRBJ2-3, the V gene TRBV6-1; 8 nucleotides agree with TRBD2. This sequence originates from a boy younger than two with a congenital heart defect. DNA for the CDR3: TGTGCCAGCAGTGGGAGAGCGGGAGTGAAAGATACGCAGTATTTT. Protein product: CASSGRAGVKDTQYF.